The rows below give T cell receptor beta chains drawn from one sample of a study of cytomegalovirus exposure and HLA in healthy donors. The repertoire was sequenced with immunoSEQ multiplex PCR; TCRdb's copy has only in-frame clones and lacks some. Here the sample spans some 160,000 clones, approximately 77% being singletons. The material sequenced was PBMCs. These receptors all come from a man aged 50 to 60 in good health and CMV-seropositive. Each CDR3 is given with its conserved first and last residue. Fields, in order: clone size, V gene, J gene, CDR3 protein. The size entry is marked missing in some rows and otherwise reads once, few, many or a size class.

clone_size: .
v_call: TRBV12-5
j_call: TRBJ1-5
cdr3_aa: CASGLAGVQPQHF

clone_size: few
v_call: TRBV28
j_call: TRBJ1-5
cdr3_aa: CASSSGDRAYSNQPQHF

clone_size: .
v_call: TRBV5-5
j_call: TRBJ2-1
cdr3_aa: CASSWGQGSWEQFF

clone_size: .
v_call: TRBV25-1
j_call: TRBJ1-2
cdr3_aa: CASSVPRPGQGYGYTF

clone_size: few
v_call: TRBV7-9
j_call: TRBJ1-4
cdr3_aa: CASSLQGATNEKLFF

clone_size: few
v_call: TRBV7-2
j_call: TRBJ1-1
cdr3_aa: CASTIQPNTEAFF

clone_size: .
v_call: TRBV28
j_call: TRBJ1-2
cdr3_aa: CASSLGARGIYGYTF

clone_size: .
v_call: TRBV29-1
j_call: TRBJ2-7
cdr3_aa: CSVVGGYEQYF

clone_size: .
v_call: TRBV29-1
j_call: TRBJ2-5
cdr3_aa: CSVEGSVGGSWETQYF

clone_size: few
v_call: TRBV10-2
j_call: TRBJ2-7
cdr3_aa: CASSDLAGTDEQYF

clone_size: .
v_call: TRBV6-5
j_call: TRBJ1-6
cdr3_aa: CASSYPGSNSPLHF

clone_size: .
v_call: TRBV7-7
j_call: TRBJ2-7
cdr3_aa: CASSLGAAGSYEQYF

clone_size: few
v_call: TRBV6-5
j_call: TRBJ1-5
cdr3_aa: CASSKQGISNQPQHF

clone_size: .
v_call: TRBV5-1
j_call: TRBJ1-5
cdr3_aa: CASSLDGADNQPQHF

clone_size: .
v_call: TRBV4-3
j_call: TRBJ1-2
cdr3_aa: CASSPRRIAVLQGGYTF

clone_size: .
v_call: TRBV4-1
j_call: TRBJ1-1
cdr3_aa: CASSPLGQGGNTEAFF

clone_size: few
v_call: TRBV5-4
j_call: TRBJ2-7
cdr3_aa: CASSISGKAYEQYF

clone_size: few
v_call: TRBV11-3
j_call: TRBJ2-6
cdr3_aa: CASSPSAGVRGANVLTF

clone_size: .
v_call: TRBV5-1
j_call: TRBJ1-2
cdr3_aa: CASSRGQGVYGYTF

clone_size: few
v_call: TRBV7-3
j_call: TRBJ2-3
cdr3_aa: CASSLTAGTSGGAFRTDTQYF

clone_size: .
v_call: TRBV30
j_call: TRBJ2-2
cdr3_aa: CAWNAGMNTGELFF

clone_size: few
v_call: TRBV9
j_call: TRBJ2-2
cdr3_aa: CASSVTTGTGEPFF

clone_size: .
v_call: TRBV5-1
j_call: TRBJ1-1
cdr3_aa: CASTMGPTGGEAFF

clone_size: .
v_call: TRBV19
j_call: TRBJ1-4
cdr3_aa: CASSPRTGVGEKLFF

clone_size: few
v_call: TRBV5-6
j_call: TRBJ2-5
cdr3_aa: CASSLGTNEETQYF

clone_size: .
v_call: TRBV6-1
j_call: TRBJ2-7
cdr3_aa: CASNRDRLYEQYF

clone_size: .
v_call: TRBV28
j_call: TRBJ1-2
cdr3_aa: CASSLTGTGGLYYGYTF

clone_size: .
v_call: TRBV5-1
j_call: TRBJ1-4
cdr3_aa: CASRTTGTGFEKLFF

clone_size: .
v_call: TRBV18
j_call: TRBJ2-2
cdr3_aa: CASSPDSVNTGELFF

clone_size: .
v_call: TRBV9
j_call: TRBJ2-7
cdr3_aa: CASSLGGQGSYEQYF

clone_size: .
v_call: TRBV5-1
j_call: TRBJ2-7
cdr3_aa: CASSFGSARSSYEQYF

clone_size: .
v_call: TRBV4-1
j_call: TRBJ2-7
cdr3_aa: CASSRRQGEGPYEQYF

clone_size: .
v_call: TRBV4-3
j_call: TRBJ1-5
cdr3_aa: CASSQQTGPEPQHF

clone_size: .
v_call: TRBV6-5
j_call: TRBJ2-2
cdr3_aa: CASSPGGTGELFF

clone_size: .
v_call: TRBV6-5
j_call: TRBJ1-3
cdr3_aa: CASSLGNTIYF

clone_size: .
v_call: TRBV2
j_call: TRBJ1-5
cdr3_aa: CASRGQGSSNQPQHF

clone_size: .
v_call: TRBV7-9
j_call: TRBJ2-7
cdr3_aa: CASSLGPTVGQYF

clone_size: .
v_call: TRBV4-1
j_call: TRBJ2-7
cdr3_aa: CASSPRQNYEQYF

clone_size: once
v_call: TRBV6-6
j_call: TRBJ1-4
cdr3_aa: CASRTGGLDEKLFF

clone_size: .
v_call: TRBV6-6
j_call: TRBJ1-5
cdr3_aa: CASSSGALADQPQHF

clone_size: .
v_call: TRBV19
j_call: TRBJ2-7
cdr3_aa: CASQDRSYEQYF

clone_size: .
v_call: TRBV28
j_call: TRBJ2-7
cdr3_aa: CASSGQGTSYEQYF

clone_size: .
v_call: TRBV4-1
j_call: TRBJ1-1
cdr3_aa: CASSPPGLGAFF

clone_size: .
v_call: TRBV28
j_call: TRBJ1-1
cdr3_aa: CASSPRTANTEAFF

clone_size: .
v_call: TRBV19
j_call: .
cdr3_aa: CASSIQGGNSYEQYF

clone_size: .
v_call: TRBV5-6
j_call: TRBJ1-5
cdr3_aa: CASRTGGGRRPQHF

clone_size: .
v_call: TRBV10-3
j_call: TRBJ2-7
cdr3_aa: CAISEPGGTGDEQYF

clone_size: .
v_call: TRBV9
j_call: TRBJ1-2
cdr3_aa: CASSVGPTYGYTF

clone_size: .
v_call: TRBV6-5
j_call: TRBJ1-2
cdr3_aa: CASSYLALRESYGYTF

clone_size: .
v_call: TRBV9
j_call: TRBJ1-2
cdr3_aa: CASSAIPDRGSYGYTF

clone_size: .
v_call: TRBV18
j_call: TRBJ1-2
cdr3_aa: CASSPGAGNGYTF

clone_size: .
v_call: TRBV19
j_call: TRBJ1-4
cdr3_aa: CASSMWGQRSNNEKLFF

clone_size: .
v_call: TRBV30
j_call: TRBJ1-1
cdr3_aa: CAWSRGGRGNTEAFF